This is a list of T cell receptor beta chains from one sample in a study of cytomegalovirus exposure and HLA in healthy donors. Profiled with immunoSEQ multiplex PCR; TCRdb holds only in-frame clones, not every one. The sample yields 180,000 or so clones, more than 70% seen once. What was sequenced was PBMCs. Source of these receptors: a girl aged 10-17 years in good health and CMV-seropositive. Each CDR3 is given with its conserved first and last residue. D genes are given only for firm matches. The listing skips clone size in some rows; elsewhere it reads once, few, many or a size class.

>TRBV19|TRBJ2-5|TRBD2|few|13
TGTGCCAGCGGGACTAGTGGGCAAGAGACCCAGTACTTC
CASGTSGQETQYF
>TRBV29-1|TRBJ1-5|.|.|16
TGCAGCGCCCTCTTGGGGGGTCCTAATAGCAATCAGCCCCAGCATTTT
CSALLGGPNSNQPQHF
>TRBV10-2|TRBJ2-7|TRBD2|.|15
TGCGCCAGCAAATTACTAGCGGGAAGTTTCTACGAGCAGTACTTC
CASKLLAGSFYEQYF
>TRBV29-1|TRBJ1-1|.|.|16
TGCAGCGTTCAAGGTAAGGGGAAACCCCAGAACACTGAAGCTTTCTTT
CSVQGKGKPQNTEAFF
>TRBV2|TRBJ2-4|TRBD1|.|16
TGTGCCAGCAGCTCCGGACAGGGGGGGGCCAAAAACATTCAGTACTTC
CASSSGQGGAKNIQYF
>TRBV30|TRBJ2-7|TRBD1|few|11
TGTGCCTCGGACAGGGGATTGGAGCAGTACTTC
CASDRGLEQYF
>TRBV30|TRBJ1-2|.|.|12
TGTGCCTGGCTTGACAGCCTCGGGGGCTACACCTTC
CAWLDSLGGYTF
>TRBV19|TRBJ2-2|.|few|15
TGTGCCAGTAGTAAGGAGACAGCGAACACCGGGGAGCTGTTTTTT
CASSKETANTGELFF
>TRBV27|TRBJ2-7|TRBD2|.|15
TGTGCCAGCAGTTTATATACGGGAGGCCGTCGGGAGCAGTACTTC
CASSLYTGGRREQYF
>TRBV21-1|TRBJ2-2|.|.|24
TGTGCCAGCAGCAAAGCGCGGTCCCGTGAGCGGTTTATGTTCTTGGGGGCGCGGACCGGGGAGCTGTTTTTT
CASSKARSRERFMFLGARTGELFF
>TRBV2|TRBJ2-7|TRBD2|.|13
TGTGCCAGCACCCTAGCGGGATTGGACGAGCAGTACTTC
CASTLAGLDEQYF
>TRBV18|TRBJ1-1|.|.|12
TGTGCCAGCTCACCACCCGGAGAAACCGCTTTCTTT
CASSPPGETAFF
>TRBV6-1|TRBJ1-1|.|few|15
TGTGCCAGCCCTCGTAGGCACAGCATGAACACTGAAGCTTTCTTT
CASPRRHSMNTEAFF
>TRBV29-1|TRBJ1-1|TRBD1|.|13
TGCAGCCTCTCAGGGGGTTTGGTTGAGGAAGCTTTCTTT
CSLSGGLVEEAFF
>TRBV11-1|TRBJ1-2|.|.|14
TGTGCCAGCAGCTTCACGGGAGTAGTCGGTGGCTACACCTTC
CASSFTGVVGGYTF
>TRBV11-2|TRBJ2-5|TRBD2|.|13
TGTGCCAGCAGCCTGACTAGCGGAGAGACCCAGTACTTC
CASSLTSGETQYF
>TRBV9|TRBJ2-2|TRBD2|.|16
TGTGCCAGCAGCGTTCGCGGGGGGCTCGACACCGGGGAGCTGTTTTTT
CASSVRGGLDTGELFF
>TRBV15|TRBJ2-3|TRBD2|.|18
TGTGCCACCAGCAGTTGGAGCGGGAGGGCCAGGTACACAGATACGCAGTATTTT
CATSSWSGRARYTDTQYF